Shown below are 23 T cell receptor beta chains from a single sample sequenced in a study of post-analysis software for immune sequencing data. Regarding the study as a whole: Controls had lower frequencies than patients of about 5 TRBV segments, which included TRBV5-6, TRBV5-1 and TRBV20-1.

The authors incorporated unique molecular identifiers into the TCR beta cDNA libraries. TCRdb reanalysed the PCR reads using MiXCR and keeps one entry per CDR3 protein. This sample has some 890,000 distinct CDR3 sequences; under 70% occur once, and the top ten carry roughly 4.4%. Their recognized antigens are unknown. Sequencing input: blood. These receptors were collected from a girl aged 10 to 17 with multiple sclerosis.

The chain couples TRBV12-3 or TRBV12-4 to TRBJ2-7; 8 nucleotides align to TRBD1. The CDR3 spans 14 residues. J lost 4 bases, V lost 6 bases, and 8 bases had no gene match. The CDR3 nucleotides are TGTGCCAGCAGACCGACAGGGGAAAGGTACGAGCAGTACTTC. Its translation: CASRPTGERYEQYF.

The chain uses TRBV20-1 and TRBJ2-7, with 12 bases fitting TRBD2. Germline assignment: CDR1 DFQATT and CDR2 SNEGSKA (reference sequence). This CDR3 is built from 14 residues. J gave up 1 base and V 6 bases, and 4 bases lay outside the gene matches. This chain's CDR3 is CSATGLAGSYEQYF. The CDR3 nucleotides read TGCAGTGCAACAGGACTAGCGGGATCCTACGAGCAGTACTTC.

The chain links TRBV7-2 to TRBJ2-3; D unclear. V lost 2 bases and J 5 bases, leaving 14 bases between the germline ends. Germline CDR1 SGHTA, CDR2 FQGNSA. CDR3 length: 15 amino acids. The CDR3, as DNA: TGTGCCAGCAGCTTAAGACGGCCCAATGGAGATACGCAGTATTTT. Translating gives CASSLRRPNGDTQYF.

A single count supports this clonotype. V gene TRBV20-1 combines with J gene TRBJ1-2; D not certain. V was pared by 1 base and J by 2 bases, with 11 bases between. CDR3 length equals 14 residues. Germline lookup yields CDR1 DFQATT and CDR2 SNEGSKA (reference sequence). DNA of the CDR3: TGCAGTGCTAGAGGTCGTATGGGCAACTATGGCTACACCTTC. Its protein product is CSARGRMGNYGYTF.

The rearrangement uses TRBV7-9 and TRBJ2-6, with unresolved D. V gave up 1 base and J gave up 0 bases, with 7 bases separating them. Germline V lookup: CDR1 SEHNR, CDR2 FQNEAQ (reference sequence). The CDR3 is 16 residues long. CDR3 DNA sequence: TGTGCCAGCAGCTTAGTCCCGGGCTCTGGGGCCAACGTCCTGACTTTC. This sequence encodes CASSLVPGSGANVLTF.

The chain recombines TRBV20-1 with TRBJ2-1; the D is unclear. CDR1 is DFQATT and CDR2 is SNEGSKA in the germline V gene (reference sequence). V was shortened by 6 bases and J by 5 bases, with 11 bases between the two germline ends. The length of the CDR3 is 12 residues. DNA of the CDR3: TGCAGTGCCCGGACGGGCCACAATGAGCAGTTCTTC. Amino acids: CSARTGHNEQFF.

J is TRBJ1-2 and V is TRBV20-1; D gene uncertain. CDR3 length: 13 amino acids. V shed 3 bases and J shed 4 bases, with 12 bases lying between them. CDR1 and CDR2 (germline): DFQATT, SNEGSKA (reference sequence). Here the CDR3 reads CSARATASYGYTF. The CDR3 DNA reads as TGCAGTGCTAGGGCTACAGCCTCCTATGGCTACACCTTC.

The V and J genes are TRBV6-6 and TRBJ2-3; 7 bases agree with TRBD2. Trimming removed 3 bases from V and 6 bases from J; junction bases left unmatched: 6. Germline-derived CDR1 and CDR2 are MNHNY and SVGAGI (reference sequence). The CDR3 runs to 14 residues. The DNA for the CDR3 is TGTGCCAGCAGTTATGAGACTAGCAAGGATACGCAGTATTTT. Translating it yields CASSYETSKDTQYF.

The table lists this clonotype with a count of one. This chain uses TRBV5-1 with TRBJ1-1; the D is unclear. Germline values: CDR1 SGHRS, CDR2 YFSETQ. V dropped 0 bases and J dropped 4 bases, with 7 bases sitting between them. There are 13 residues in the CDR3. The CDR3 nucleotides are TGCGCCAGCAGCTTGGTAGTGAGCACTGAAGCTTTCTTT. It codes for CASSLVVSTEAFF.

This clonotype has just a few counts. This chain links TRBV29-1 with TRBJ2-7, with 12 bases fitting TRBD2. V shed 4 bases and J 3 bases; nucleotides not matched to a gene: 7. Germline loops: CDR1 SQVTM, CDR2 ANQGSEA. This CDR3 region has 15 residues. The CDR3 loop is CSVGQLAGGFYEQYF. CDR3 coding DNA: TGCAGCGTTGGCCAACTAGCGGGGGGTTTCTACGAGCAGTACTTC.

The V call is TRBV20-1, the J call TRBJ2-5; D perhaps matches TRBD1 (6 bases). In germline, CDR1 is DFQATT, CDR2 SNEGSKA (reference sequence). V lost 2 bases to trimming and J lost 0 bases, with 13 bases between them. This CDR3 is built from 15 residues. The CDR3 coding sequence is TGCAGTGCTAGATCCCGGGACACCGACCAAGAGACCCAGTACTTC. Its translation: CSARSRDTDQETQYF.

This clonotype was found a few times. This chain uses TRBV15 with TRBJ2-1; 9 nucleotides align to TRBD1. CDR1 is LNHNV and CDR2 is YYDKDF in the germline V gene (reference sequence). The CDR3 runs to 15 residues. V shed 3 bases and J 8 bases; nucleotides not matched to a gene: 8. The CDR3 region has the DNA TGTGCCACCAGCAGGGGCCGGGACAGGGACCATGAGCAGTTCTTC. Translated: CATSRGRDRDHEQFF.

The chain is built from TRBV5-5 and TRBJ2-5, with 7 bases matching TRBD1. The CDR3 is 14 amino acids. Germline CDR1 reads SGHKS; CDR2 reads YYEKEE (reference sequence). Trimming removed 4 bases from V and 3 bases from J; junction bases left unmatched: 6. CDR3: CASSQGTAKETQYF. The CDR3 nucleotides are TGTGCCAGCAGCCAAGGGACAGCAAAAGAGACCCAGTACTTC.

The CDR3 DNA reads TGTGCCAGCAGCAAATACGGAGACAGACTGACAGATACGCAGTATTTT. This encodes CASSKYGDRLTDTQYF. This chain connects TRBV7-2 to TRBJ2-3, with D perhaps matching TRBD1 (5 bases). Germline V CDR1 and CDR2: SGHTA, FQGNSA. The CDR3 totals 16 residues. With 5 bases removed from V and 3 bases from J, the gap between germline ends came to 18 bases.

This clonotype has only a few counts. This chain links TRBV25-1 with TRBJ1-4, with 7 bases matching TRBD1. CDR1 and CDR2 from the germline V gene are MGHDK and SYGVNS. The CDR3 is made up of 14 amino acids. V was clipped by 5 bases and J by 9 bases; unmatched bases: 9. In DNA form, the CDR3 reads TGTGCCAGCAGTCCTCTGGGCAGGGGGAAAAAACTGTTTTTT. Translating gives CASSPLGRGKKLFF. The full variable domain, with the rest looked up from reference TRBV25-1 and TRBJ1-4, is EADIYQTPRYLVIGTGKKITLECSQTMGHDKMYWYQQDPGMELHLIHYSYGVNSTEKGDLSSESTVSRIRTEHFPLTLESARPSHTSQYLCASSPLGRGKKLFFGSGTQLSVL.

CDR3 sequence reads: CSARRGSTDYGYTF. The CDR3 region has the DNA TGCAGTGCTAGGCGGGGGTCAACGGACTATGGCTACACCTTC. This chain uses TRBV20-1 with TRBJ1-2; a weak D match, TRBD1 (5 bases). V was shortened by 3 bases and J by 3 bases, with 14 bases between the two germline ends. Germline V lookup: CDR1 DFQATT, CDR2 SNEGSKA (reference sequence). This CDR3 region has 14 residues.

This chain connects TRBV5-1 to TRBJ1-2; TRBD1 matches at 8 bases. Germline CDR1 and CDR2: SGHRS and YFSETQ. The CDR3 covers 19 residues. V was pared by 0 bases and J by 0 bases, with 13 bases of the junction left unmatched. CDR3 DNA sequence: TGCGCCAGCAGCTTGGTCGACTACCGGGACAGGCCGGCTAACTATGGCTACACCTTC. Residues: CASSLVDYRDRPANYGYTF.

In the case of this clonotype: A junction end diverges from the germline sequence, so it may reflect a read error. V is TRBV20-1 and J is TRBJ2-6; TRBD1 agrees at 7 bases. CDR3 size: 14 residues. The V gene's germline CDR1 is DFQATT and CDR2 SNEGSKA (reference sequence). CDR3 coding DNA: TGCGGTGCTACAGGGGCCTCTGGGGCCAACGTCCTGACTTTC. Translated: CGATGASGANVLTF.

This clonotype appeared a few times. The chain recombines TRBV5-1 with TRBJ2-7, with D tentatively TRBD1 (5 bases). CDR3 length: 14 residues. V lost 0 bases, J lost 2 bases, and 9 bases lay in between. The V gene's germline CDR1 is SGHRS and CDR2 YFSETQ. This CDR3 reads CASSLAVGPYEQYF. CDR3 bases: TGCGCCAGCAGCTTGGCCGTGGGGCCCTACGAGCAGTACTTC.

The J gene is TRBJ2-1, the V gene TRBV5-1; tentatively, D is TRBD2 (5 bases). The CDR3 has 13 amino acids. V lost 2 bases and J 7 bases, leaving 10 bases between the germline ends. CDR1 SGHRS and CDR2 YFSETQ come from the germline V gene. The CDR3 DNA reads as TGCGCCAGCAGCTTTGGGGAGTGGAATGAGCAGTTCTTC. Translating gives CASSFGEWNEQFF.

The rearrangement uses TRBV7-2 and TRBJ2-7; D ambiguous. The V and J ends lost 5 bases and 10 bases respectively, with 18 bases between them. CDR3 length: 13 residues. CDR1 is SGHTA and CDR2 is FQGNSA in the germline V gene. The DNA of the CDR3 is TGTGCCAGCAGCCAGACCCTTGGACGCGAACAGTACTTC. Translating it yields CASSQTLGREQYF. Based on the CDR3 plus reference TRBV7-2 and TRBJ2-7, the full variable domain is GAGVSQSPSNKVTEKGKDVELRCDPISGHTALYWYRQSLGQGLEFLIYFQGNSAPDKSGLPSDRFSAERTGGSVSTLTIQRTQQEDSAVYLCASSQTLGREQYFGPGTRLTVT.

This rearrangement joins TRBV14 to TRBJ2-7, with D unclear. The CDR3 consists of 17 residues. The V and J ends lost 1 base and 3 bases respectively, with 19 bases between them. CDR1 is SGHDN, CDR2 FVKESK, per germline. Here the CDR3 reads CASSQVLHGPIRYEQYF. Written as DNA, the CDR3 is TGTGCCAGCAGCCAAGTCCTCCATGGGCCCATTCGCTACGAGCAGTACTTC. The full variable domain, with the rest looked up from reference TRBV14 and TRBJ2-7, is EAGVTQFPSHSVIEKGQTVTLRCDPISGHDNLYWYRRVMGKEIKFLLHFVKESKQDESGMPNNRFLAERTGGTYSTLKVQPAELEDSGVYFCASSQVLHGPIRYEQYFGPGTRLTVT.

This clonotype was counted only a few times. The rearrangement joins TRBV7-9 to TRBJ2-1; no definite D call. The CDR3 is 15 residues long. The V end was cut by 4 bases, the J end by 6 bases, with 16 bases between. Germline CDR1 and CDR2: SEHNR and FQNEAQ (reference sequence). In nucleotides, the CDR3 is TGTGCCAGCAGCTATGATGAACACGGCCTCAATGAGCAGTTCTTC. Translating gives CASSYDEHGLNEQFF.